These 21 T cell receptor beta chains were all obtained from the same sample, sequenced in a study of blood T cell repertoires in COVID-19. TCRdb keeps only in-frame clones here, not all; method: immunoSEQ multiplex PCR. The sample shows about 40,000 clones, about four fifths of them seen only once. The sample taken for sequencing was peripheral blood. The receptor set was obtained from a woman aged 55-69 years with acute or convalescent COVID-19.

The chain combines TRBV15 with TRBJ2-5, with D possibly matching TRBD2 (6 bases). The CDR3 spans 16 residues. Trimming shortened V by 1 base and J by 1 base, and 13 bases separated the two germline ends. CDR1 LNHNV and CDR2 YYDKDF come from the germline V gene (reference sequence). The CDR3 region has the DNA TGTGCCACCAGCAGAGCGAAGGGAGCGGGCCAAGAGACCCAGTACTTC. Translating it yields CATSRAKGAGQETQYF.

The rearrangement uses TRBV30 and TRBJ2-4, with TRBD2 identical over 7 bases. J lost 6 bases, V lost 0 bases, and 2 bases had no gene match. The V gene's germline CDR1 is GTSNPN and CDR2 SVGIG (reference sequence). The CDR3 is made up of 13 amino acids. In DNA form, the CDR3 reads TGTGCCTGGAGTGTACGCGGGGGAAACATTCAGTACTTC. This gives the protein CAWSVRGGNIQYF.

The chain employs TRBV19 and TRBJ2-1; possibly TRBD2 for D (5 bases). The CDR3 runs 13 residues. With 3 bases removed from V and 8 bases from J, the gap between germline ends came to 11 bases. Germline V lookup: CDR1 LNHDA, CDR2 SQIVND (reference sequence). CDR3 protein: CASSIYHGDEQFF. Here the CDR3 DNA reads TGTGCCAGTAGTATTTACCACGGGGATGAGCAGTTCTTC.

This clone was counted between two and nine times. This sequence joins TRBV27 and TRBJ1-6; tentative D call: TRBD1 (6 bases). Germline CDR1 and CDR2: MNHEY and SMNVEV (reference sequence). The CDR3 runs to 16 residues. V shed 2 bases and J shed 7 bases, with 15 bases lying between them. This chain's CDR3 is CASSLTGGRKNSPLHF. In DNA form, the CDR3 reads TGTGCCAGCAGTTTAACGGGGGGCAGGAAGAATTCACCCCTCCACTTT.

The chain is built from TRBV30 and TRBJ1-2, with 8 bases that match TRBD1. CDR3 length: 18 amino acids. The trim removed 1 base at V and 4 bases at J, leaving 17 bases unmatched. The germline CDR1 and CDR2 sequences are GTSNPN and SVGIG (reference sequence). The CDR3 bases are TGTGCCTGGAGTGGGGGGGGCAGGGGGCTTCGCTACTTCTATGGCTACACCTTC. Encoded protein: CAWSGGGRGLRYFYGYTF.

The chain carries TRBV28 and TRBJ1-1; no firm D call. There are 15 residues in the CDR3. Germline CDR1 is MDHEN and CDR2 is SYDVKM. Trimming took 1 base from V and 6 from J, leaving 15 bases between them. The CDR3 spells CASSLSIPGIAEAFF. The CDR3 region has the DNA TGTGCCAGCAGTTTATCAATTCCGGGGATCGCTGAAGCTTTCTTT.

This clone appeared once. This sequence joins TRBV9 and TRBJ1-2, with a weak D call TRBD1 (6 bases). Trimming stripped 3 bases from V and 2 bases from J, with 11 bases between. The CDR3 is made up of 14 amino acids. CDR1 and CDR2 from the germline V gene are SGDLS and YYNGEE. This chain's CDR3 is CASSGGPQNYGYTF. DNA of the CDR3: TGTGCCAGCAGCGGGGGGCCACAAAACTATGGCTACACCTTC.

The chain carries TRBV9 and TRBJ1-5, with D possibly matching TRBD1 (6 bases). V was pared by 3 bases and J by 4 bases, with 14 bases between. The CDR3 runs to 15 residues. Germline CDR1 and CDR2: SGDLS and YYNGEE. CDR3 DNA: TGTGCCAGCAGCGCTACAGGGCTGCCTAATCAGCCCCAGCATTTT. Its translation: CASSATGLPNQPQHF.

This clone appeared once. Written as DNA, the CDR3 is TGTGCCAGCAGTTACCAGGCCCCCTACGAGCAGTACTTC. It is translated as CASSYQAPYEQYF. The chain joins TRBV6-5 to TRBJ2-7; D remains unclear. From germline, CDR1 is MNHEY and CDR2 SVGAGI. Trimming removed 2 bases from V and 2 bases from J, with 7 bases in between. CDR3 length equals 13 residues.

This clone was recorded a few times. The chain uses TRBV15 and TRBJ1-1; D not certain. Germline V gene sequence: CDR1 LNHNV, CDR2 YYDKDF (reference sequence). The CDR3 runs to 14 residues. Trimming stripped 1 base from V and 5 bases from J, with 11 bases between. CDR3 DNA sequence: TGTGCCACCAGCAGAGGGGATCCGGGGACTGAAGCTTTCTTT. Residues: CATSRGDPGTEAFF.

This chain uses TRBV5-4 with TRBJ1-2, with 7 bases that match TRBD1. Germline assignment: CDR1 SGHNT and CDR2 YYREEE (reference sequence). V dropped 0 bases and J dropped 9; count of bases not matched to a gene: 8. The CDR3 length is 14 residues. The CDR3 reads CASSLVGTEGRYTF. In DNA form, the CDR3 reads TGTGCCAGCAGCTTGGTCGGGACAGAGGGGCGCTACACCTTC.

The chain is built from TRBV5-1 and TRBJ2-1; 11 bases fit TRBD2. Germline V gene data show CDR1 as SGHRS and CDR2 as YFSETQ. This CDR3 region has 15 residues. V dropped 4 bases and J dropped 9; count of bases not matched to a gene: 9. The CDR3 loop reads CASSGIAGGPGEQFF. DNA of the CDR3: TGCGCCAGCAGCGGAATAGCGGGAGGGCCGGGTGAGCAGTTCTTC.

The chain has TRBV18 and TRBJ2-3; 10 bases agree with TRBD2. This CDR3 is 15 amino acids long. The germline V gene has CDR1 KGHSH and CDR2 LQKENI. The V segment lost 3 bases and the J segment 11 bases; nucleotides outside the gene matches: 11. Written as DNA, the CDR3 is TGTGCCAGCTCACCGCCGACTAGCGGGCGCCGCGAGCAGTATTTT. Amino acid sequence: CASSPPTSGRREQYF.

This clone has a single count. The rearrangement uses TRBV19 and TRBJ1-4; no clear D. Trimming removed 5 bases from V and 10 bases from J, with 8 bases in between. The CDR3 contains 11 residues. From germline, CDR1 is LNHDA and CDR2 SQIVND (reference sequence). The CDR3 coding sequence is TGTGCCAGTAGTCCGGGTGGAAAACTGTTTTTT. Protein sequence: CASSPGGKLFF.

V usage is TRBV19 and J usage is TRBJ1-1; the match to TRBD1 covers 7 bases. CDR1 is LNHDA, CDR2 SQIVND, per germline (reference sequence). The V segment lost 6 bases and the J segment 0 bases; nucleotides outside the gene matches: 10. This CDR3 spans 16 amino acids. The CDR3 reads CASSPGQRLLNTEAFF. CDR3 coding DNA: TGTGCCAGTAGCCCGGGACAGCGACTTTTGAACACTGAAGCTTTCTTT.

This clone came up a few times. This CDR3 reads CASSPGSQSGNTIYF. DNA of the CDR3: TGTGCCAGCTCACCCGGGTCGCAAAGTGGAAACACCATATATTTT. V usage is TRBV18 and J usage is TRBJ1-3; D gene unclear. The CDR3 length is 15 residues. Between the trimmed V and J ends, which lost 3 bases and 3 bases, there was a span of 12 bases. In germline, CDR1 is KGHSH, CDR2 LQKENI.

This chain joins TRBV15 and TRBJ2-2; 8 bases are a match to TRBD2. With 5 bases clipped from V and 4 bases from J, the junction kept 9 bases outside the gene matches. CDR3 length: 16 residues. Germline V CDR1 and CDR2: LNHNV, YYDKDF (reference sequence). CDR3 residues: CATSLPGGVATGELFF. The CDR3 coding sequence is TGTGCCACCAGCCTCCCGGGGGGGGTGGCCACCGGGGAGCTGTTTTTT.

The gene calls are TRBV5-1 and TRBJ2-1; D uncertain. Germline V gene sequence: CDR1 SGHRS, CDR2 YFSETQ. V lost 3 bases and J lost 5, with 15 bases in between. This CDR3 comprises 15 residues. The CDR3 here is CASSYSGEPDNEQFF. In DNA, the CDR3 is TGCGCCAGCAGCTATTCAGGTGAGCCAGACAATGAGCAGTTCTTC.

The CDR3 sequence is CASSIFQVSNEQFF. Written as DNA, the CDR3 is TGTGCCAGTAGTATTTTCCAGGTGAGCAATGAGCAGTTCTTC. The chain recombines TRBV19 with TRBJ2-1, with D hard to call. This CDR3 is built from 14 residues. Germline V gives CDR1 LNHDA, CDR2 SQIVND (reference sequence). Trimming removed 3 bases from V and 6 bases from J, with 12 bases in between.

CDR3 in DNA: TGTGCCAGCAGCCCGGGGACTAGCGGGGGGGCCCAGGAGACCCAGTACTTC. Translation: CASSPGTSGGAQETQYF. J is TRBJ2-5 and V is TRBV4-2; 16 bases line up with TRBD2. The CDR3 has 17 residues. Germline V gives CDR1 LGHNA, CDR2 YNFKEQ. J gave up 5 bases and V 4 bases, and 7 bases lay outside the gene matches.

This chain links TRBV7-8 with TRBJ1-2; 11 nucleotides agree with TRBD1. The CDR3 has 15 residues. After removal of 4 bases from V and 8 bases from J, the junction contained 9 bases not matched to a gene. Germline values: CDR1 SGHVS, CDR2 FQNEAQ. CDR3 amino acids: CASSSSGQGALGYTF. The CDR3 region has the DNA TGTGCCAGCAGCTCCTCAGGACAGGGGGCGTTGGGCTACACCTTC.